These 30 T cell receptor beta chains share one sample of origin, sequenced in a study of T cell responses to AZD1222 COVID-19 vaccine. Method: immunoSEQ multiplex PCR; TCRdb's copy keeps in-frame clones and lacks some. The repertoire shows some 150,000 clones; the top ten hold about 2%. Sequencing was performed on peripheral blood. The receptors derive from an adult in good health.

The chain's CDR3 is CASSLLTSGATNEQFF. The CDR3 DNA reads as TGCGCCAGCAGCCTCCTGACTAGCGGGGCGACCAATGAGCAGTTCTTC. This chain joins TRBV5-1 and TRBJ2-1; 11 bases match TRBD2. Trimming at V came to 4 bases and at J to 6 bases, leaving 9 bases not matched to a gene. This CDR3 region has 16 residues. Germline assignment: CDR1 SGHRS and CDR2 YFSETQ.

The chain has TRBV5-1 and TRBJ2-3; D may match TRBD1 or TRBD2 (5 bases each). The CDR3 length is 15 residues. With 5 bases removed from V and 2 bases from J, the gap between germline ends came to 15 bases. Germline V gene sequence: CDR1 SGHRS, CDR2 YFSETQ. The CDR3 loop is CASRPLGGFTDTQYF. CDR3 sequence (DNA): TGCGCCAGCAGACCGCTTGGGGGATTCACAGATACGCAGTATTTT. Filled out from reference TRBV5-1 and TRBJ2-3, the complete variable domain reads KAGVTQTPRYLIKTRGQQVTLSCSPISGHRSVSWYQQTPGQGLQFLFEYFSETQRNKGNFPGRFSGRQFSNSRSEMNVSTLELGDSALYLCASRPLGGFTDTQYFGPGTRLTVL.

V usage is TRBV9 and J usage is TRBJ1-3; D possibly corresponds to TRBD1 (5 bases). This CDR3 has 15 amino acids. In germline, CDR1 is SGDLS, CDR2 YYNGEE. Trimming took off 4 bases at V and 3 bases at J, with 14 bases between the two ends. The CDR3 DNA sequence: TGTGCCAGCAGCACTGACAGTTTAGTTGGAAACACCATATATTTT. It translates to CASSTDSLVGNTIYF.

The gene calls are TRBV11-2 and TRBJ1-4, with D tentatively TRBD1 (6 bases). The V end lost 6 bases, the J end lost 0 bases, and 8 bases lay between the germline ends. The V gene's germline CDR1 is SGHAT and CDR2 FQNNGV. The CDR3 has 14 residues. This chain's CDR3 is CASREGATNEKLFF. The CDR3 DNA follows: TGTGCCAGCAGGGAGGGGGCAACTAATGAAAAACTGTTTTTT. The full variable domain, with the rest looked up from reference TRBV11-2 and TRBJ1-4, is EAGVAQSPRYKIIEKRQSVAFWCNPISGHATLYWYQQILGQGPKLLIQFQNNGVVDDSQLPKDRFSAERLKGVDSTLKIQPAKLEDSAVYLCASREGATNEKLFFGSGTQLSVL.

In the case of this clone: An end of the junction differs from the germline gene, which may be a read error. The chain couples TRBV6-5 to TRBJ2-3; 9 bases are a match to TRBD1. Germline assignment: CDR1 MNHEY and CDR2 SVGAGI. The CDR3 extends over 11 amino acids. The CDR3 reads CASRGDRDSTF. As DNA, the CDR3 is TGTGCCAGCAGGGGGGACAGGGACTCGACTTTT.

The V call is TRBV4-2, the J call TRBJ1-2; no clear D gene. The CDR3 covers 15 residues. V lost 0 bases, J lost 0 bases, and 8 bases lay in between. Germline-derived CDR1 and CDR2 are LGHNA and YNFKEQ. In DNA form, the CDR3 reads TGTGCCAGCAGCCAAGATCGGGCCGCTAACTATGGCTACACCTTC. Encoded protein: CASSQDRAANYGYTF.

This chain links TRBV12-3 or TRBV12-4 with TRBJ2-5, with D possibly matching TRBD2 (5 bases). This CDR3 has 13 residues. V shed 3 bases and J shed 7 bases, with 12 bases lying between them. CDR3 amino acids: CASSLTEAGTQYF. DNA for the CDR3: TGTGCCAGCAGTTTGACGGAGGCCGGGACCCAGTACTTC.

The chain combines TRBV4-3 with TRBJ2-2, with D unresolved. CDR1 and CDR2 (germline): LGHNA, YSLEER. V was cut by 0 bases and J by 0 bases, with 8 bases left in between. This CDR3 has 16 amino acids. This CDR3 reads CASSQETGANTGELFF. Written as DNA, the CDR3 is TGCGCCAGCAGCCAAGAGACGGGCGCGAACACCGGGGAGCTGTTTTTT.

This sequence joins TRBV7-3 and TRBJ2-2, with TRBD2 as a possible D gene (7 bases). The CDR3 loop spans 17 amino acids. Per germline, CDR1 SGHTA and CDR2 FQGTGA. V gave up 5 bases and J gave up 2 bases, with 18 bases separating them. CDR3 loop: CASSPHRGGPNTGELFF. CDR3 nucleotide sequence: TGTGCCAGCAGCCCGCATAGGGGGGGGCCCAACACCGGGGAGCTGTTTTTT.

The J gene is TRBJ2-1, the V gene TRBV7-3, with D possibly being TRBD1 or TRBD2 (5 bases each). Germline CDR1 and CDR2: SGHTA and FQGTGA. The CDR3 consists of 15 residues. Trimming shortened V by 5 bases and J by 1 base, and 12 bases separated the two germline ends. The CDR3 DNA sequence: TGTGCCAGCAGCCCCGGGACGGAATCCTACAATGAGCAGTTCTTC. Protein: CASSPGTESYNEQFF.

The chain has TRBV3-1 (or the pseudogene TRBV3-2) and TRBJ1-2; 8 bases line up with TRBD1. Germline V gives CDR1 LGHDT, CDR2 YNNKEL (reference sequence). V lost 3 bases and J lost 2; bases outside the gene matches: 8. The CDR3 sequence is 16 residues long. CDR3 loop: CASSHRTGLLNYGYTF. CDR3 DNA: TGTGCCAGCAGCCACAGGACAGGGCTCTTAAACTATGGCTACACCTTC.

This rearrangement joins TRBV9 to TRBJ1-2; maybe TRBD1 (5 bases). Trimming stripped 3 bases from V and 4 bases from J, with 7 bases between. Germline-derived CDR1 and CDR2 are SGDLS and YYNGEE. The CDR3 is 12 amino acids. The DNA of the CDR3 is TGTGCCAGCAGCGGGGGGGGCTATGGCTACACCTTC. Protein product: CASSGGGYGYTF.

The CDR3 coding sequence is TGTGCCAGCAGCCGGACAGGGGGAGATCAGCCCCAGCATTTT. Translation gives CASSRTGGDQPQHF. The chain couples TRBV9 to TRBJ1-5, with 10 bases that match TRBD1. CDR3 length equals 14 residues. V was pared by 4 bases and J by 5 bases, with 3 bases of the junction left unmatched. Germline V CDR1 and CDR2: SGDLS, YYNGEE.

V gene TRBV7-9 combines with J gene TRBJ1-4; D gene unclear. Germline lookup yields CDR1 SEHNR and CDR2 FQNEAQ (reference sequence). This CDR3 is built from 14 residues. Trimming shortened V by 2 bases and J by 0 bases, and 4 bases separated the two germline ends. CDR3 in amino acids: CASSLSSTNEKLFF. Here the CDR3 DNA reads TGTGCCAGCAGCTTATCATCAACTAATGAAAAACTGTTTTTT.

J is TRBJ2-3 and V is TRBV4-2, with D unresolved. V shed 1 base and J shed 1 base, with 9 bases lying between them. CDR3 size: 15 residues. Germline V gene data show CDR1 as LGHNA and CDR2 as YNFKEQ. CDR3 region: CASSQGSEGTDTQYF. For the CDR3, the DNA is TGTGCCAGCAGCCAAGGGTCAGAGGGCACAGATACGCAGTATTTT.

The chain couples TRBV7-3 to TRBJ1-2, with 9 bases identical to TRBD1. The CDR3 spans 16 residues. With V trimmed by 0 bases and J by 6 bases, 8 bases remained unmatched. CDR1 and CDR2 (germline): SGHTA, FQGTGA. CDR3 nucleotide sequence: TGTGCCAGCAGCTTAACGGCAACAGGGGGCTGGGATGGCTACACCTTC. Protein: CASSLTATGGWDGYTF.

V gene TRBV2 combines with J gene TRBJ1-5; D possibly corresponds to TRBD1 (6 bases). Germline CDR1 reads SNHLY; CDR2 reads FYNNEI. The V end lost 4 bases, the J end lost 9 bases, and 10 bases lay between the germline ends. CDR3 length: 12 amino acids. The chain's CDR3 is CASSVGGRPQHF. Written as DNA, the CDR3 is TGTGCCAGCAGTGTAGGGGGGCGGCCCCAGCATTTT. Complete variable domain (other parts from reference TRBV2 and TRBJ1-5): EPEVTQTPSHQVTQMGQEVILRCVPISNHLYFYWYRQILGQKVEFLVSFYNNEISEKSEIFDDQFSVERPDGSNFTLKIRSTKLEDSAMYFCASSVGGRPQHFGDGTRLSIL.

This sequence joins TRBV7-6 and TRBJ1-1; 8 bases align to TRBD1. V trimming: 4 bases; J trimming: 6 bases; junction bases outside the gene matches: 10. Germline V gene sequence: CDR1 SGHVS, CDR2 FNYEAQ. This CDR3 has 15 residues. The CDR3 bases are TGTGCCAGCAGCTCCCGAGGACAGGGATTCGCTGAAGCTTTCTTT. Translating gives CASSSRGQGFAEAFF.

The rearrangement links TRBV30 to TRBJ1-5; possible D gene TRBD1, 5 bases. The germline CDR1 and CDR2 sequences are GTSNPN and SVGIG (reference sequence). This CDR3 region has 16 residues. Trimming shortened V by 0 bases and J by 4 bases, and 16 bases separated the two germline ends. CDR3 sequence: CAWSVGAGPRNQPQHF. For the CDR3, the DNA is TGTGCCTGGAGTGTAGGGGCAGGGCCCCGAAATCAGCCCCAGCATTTT.

J is TRBJ2-7 and V is TRBV20-1; 8 nucleotides agree with TRBD1. The CDR3 is 15 residues long. V shed 3 bases, J shed 9 bases, and the junction held 16 bases outside the gene matches. Looked up from germline, CDR1 is DFQATT and CDR2 is SNEGSKA (reference sequence). The CDR3 loop reads CSASTPDREIEGQYF. The CDR3 DNA reads TGCAGTGCTAGTACCCCGGACAGGGAGATCGAGGGGCAGTACTTC.

V and J are TRBV5-4 and TRBJ2-3, with D perhaps TRBD1 (6 bases). The CDR3 contains 14 residues. Trimming removed 3 bases from V and 4 bases from J, with 12 bases in between. CDR1 is SGHNT, CDR2 YYREEE, per germline (reference sequence). CDR3 loop: CASSSGQGPDTQYF. CDR3 nucleotides: TGTGCCAGCAGCTCGGGACAAGGGCCAGATACGCAGTATTTT.

This chain joins TRBV7-8 and TRBJ2-1, with 9 bases aligning to TRBD2. CDR1 is SGHVS, CDR2 FQNEAQ, per germline. The CDR3 has 17 amino acids. J lost 4 bases, V lost 2 bases, and 9 bases had no gene match. CDR3 sequence reads: CASSLKPGLATYNEQFF. The CDR3 bases are TGTGCCAGCAGCTTAAAACCGGGACTAGCTACATACAATGAGCAGTTCTTC. Variable domain in full (rest from reference TRBV7-8 and TRBJ2-1): GAGVSQSPRYKVAKRGQDVALRCDPISGHVSLFWYQQALGQGPEFLTYFQNEAQLDKSGLPSDRFFAERPEGSVSTLKIQRTQQEDSAVYLCASSLKPGLATYNEQFFGPGTRLTVL.

The CDR3, as DNA: TGTGCCAGTAGTCCCGGGACAGTGAACACTGAAGCTTTCTTT. This translates into CASSPGTVNTEAFF. The chain employs TRBV19 and TRBJ1-1; 7 bases map to TRBD1. The CDR3 sequence is 14 residues long. Per germline, CDR1 LNHDA and CDR2 SQIVND (reference sequence). Trimming took 5 bases from V and 0 from J; bases not matched to a gene: 3.

The rearrangement links TRBV7-2 to TRBJ2-1; D uncertain. Germline V gene lookup returns CDR1 SGHTA and CDR2 FQGNSA. The germline V and J ends were trimmed by 2 bases and 8 bases, with 7 bases remaining between them. The CDR3 runs 12 residues. The CDR3 loop reads CASSLQRDEQFF. CDR3 sequence (DNA): TGTGCCAGCAGCTTACAACGGGATGAGCAGTTCTTC.

The chain combines TRBV11-2 with TRBJ2-1, with D possibly matching TRBD1 (5 bases). Germline V gene data show CDR1 as SGHAT and CDR2 as FQNNGV. V was cut by 6 bases and J by 5 bases, with 11 bases left in between. CDR3 length: 13 amino acids. CDR3 bases: TGTGCCAGCAGACGGGTGGGGCACAATGAGCAGTTCTTC. Protein sequence: CASRRVGHNEQFF. Full variable domain (rest looked up from reference TRBV11-2 and TRBJ2-1): EAGVAQSPRYKIIEKRQSVAFWCNPISGHATLYWYQQILGQGPKLLIQFQNNGVVDDSQLPKDRFSAERLKGVDSTLKIQPAKLEDSAVYLCASRRVGHNEQFFGPGTRLTVL.

The chain couples TRBV3-1 (or the pseudogene TRBV3-2) to TRBJ1-2; D unresolved. With 2 bases removed from V and 4 bases from J, the gap between germline ends came to 17 bases. From germline, CDR1 is LGHDT and CDR2 YNNKEL (reference sequence). The CDR3 extends over 16 amino acids. CDR3 region: CASSQFPDPGGYGYTF. The DNA of the CDR3 is TGTGCCAGCAGCCAATTTCCTGACCCGGGTGGCTATGGCTACACCTTC.

The chain has TRBV2 and TRBJ2-3, with 11 bases fitting TRBD2. The CDR3 runs 15 residues. Germline trimming cut 5 bases from V and 2 bases from J; bases unmatched to any gene: 3. CDR1 is SNHLY, CDR2 FYNNEI, per germline. CDR3 bases: TGTGCCAGCAGTCTAGCGGGGGGCTTCACAGATACGCAGTATTTT. Its protein product is CASSLAGGFTDTQYF.

The chain employs TRBV28 and TRBJ2-1, with TRBD2 identical over 7 bases. Unmatched junction bases numbered 4, after V lost 3 bases and J lost 5 bases. Germline CDR1 MDHEN, CDR2 SYDVKM. The CDR3 runs to 14 residues. In DNA form, the CDR3 reads TGTGCCAGCAGTTTCTTGGGAGGGAACAATGAGCAGTTCTTC. Amino acid sequence: CASSFLGGNNEQFF.

The rearrangement links TRBV30 to TRBJ2-4; 7 bases match TRBD1. V lost 3 bases, J lost 2 bases, and 7 bases stayed unmatched. This CDR3 spans 15 amino acids. Germline lookup yields CDR1 GTSNPN and CDR2 SVGIG (reference sequence). The CDR3 is CAWRGAGGTKNIQYF. The CDR3 DNA reads TGTGCCTGGAGAGGGGCAGGGGGAACCAAAAACATTCAGTACTTC.

The rearrangement links TRBV11-2 to TRBJ1-1; D uncertain. The CDR3 sequence is 13 residues long. CDR1 is SGHAT, CDR2 FQNNGV, per germline. V was cut by 1 base and J by 4 bases, with 7 bases left in between. CDR3 nucleotide sequence: TGTGCCAGCAGCTTAGGGGTATCCACTGAAGCTTTCTTT. It is translated as CASSLGVSTEAFF.